A selection of T cell receptor beta chains follows, all from one sample in a study of immune cell composition in non-small cell lung cancer. TCRdb keeps only in-frame clones here, not all; method: immunoSEQ multiplex PCR. The data contain under 3,000 clones, 81% of them singletons. The sample consisted of lung tumor tissue. These receptors were obtained from a human donor with non-small cell lung cancer. CDR3s include the opening cysteine and the closing phenylalanine or tryptophan. D genes are given only for firm matches. Only some rows state a clone size, as once, few, many or a class for expanded clones.

D | J | size | V | length | CDR3 | DNA
TRBD2 | TRBJ2-5 | . | TRBV7-2 | 15 | CASSLGLAVQETQYF | TGTGCCAGCAGCTTGGGACTAGCGGTCCAAGAGACCCAGTACTTC
TRBD1 | TRBJ2-7 | . | TRBV6-1 | 13 | CASSVGQGFEQYF | TGTGCCAGCAGTGTAGGACAGGGGTTCGAGCAGTACTTC
TRBD1 | TRBJ2-2 | . | TRBV10-3 | 16 | CAISDQGARDTGELFF | TGTGCCATCAGTGATCAGGGGGCGAGGGACACCGGGGAGCTGTTTTTT
TRBD1 | TRBJ1-2 | once | TRBV6-1 | 12 | CASSQGQYGYTF | TGTGCCAGCAGTCAGGGACAGTATGGCTACACCTTC
. | TRBJ1-5 | once | TRBV2 | 13 | CASTVNSNQPQHF | TGTGCCAGCACGGTAAATAGCAATCAGCCCCAGCATTTT
TRBD1 | TRBJ2-1 | . | TRBV9 | 15 | CASSDYRGSYNEQFF | TGTGCCAGCAGCGACTACAGGGGCTCCTACAATGAGCAGTTCTTC
. | TRBJ1-5 | . | TRBV4-3 | 15 | CASSQDNGQRQPQHF | TGCGCCAGCAGCCAAGATAACGGTCAGCGCCAGCCCCAGCATTTT
TRBD1 | TRBJ1-4 | . | TRBV7-9 | 13 | CASSLGTGEKLFF | TGTGCCAGCAGCTTAGGGACAGGCGAAAAACTGTTTTTT
. | TRBJ2-3 | . | TRBV9 | 15 | CASSVSGGSTDTQYF | TGTGCCAGCAGCGTATCCGGGGGTAGCACAGATACGCAGTATTTT
TRBD1 | TRBJ2-7 | once | TRBV5-6 | 15 | CASSSWGQGEYEQYF | TGTGCCAGCAGCTCCTGGGGACAGGGAGAATACGAGCAGTACTTC
. | TRBJ1-4 | few | TRBV4-1 | 16 | CASSRGTLATNEKLFF | TGCGCCAGCAGCCGCGGGACGCTGGCAACTAATGAAAAACTGTTTTTT
TRBD1 | TRBJ2-3 | . | TRBV7-9 | 18 | CASSLVVGRTGGTDTQYF | TGTGCCAGCAGCTTAGTGGTGGGGAGGACAGGGGGAACAGATACGCAGTATTTT
TRBD1 | TRBJ2-5 | once | TRBV27 | 15 | CASSLYRGLGETQYF | TGTGCCAGCAGTTTATACAGGGGGCTAGGGGAGACCCAGTACTTC
TRBD1 | TRBJ2-1 | . | TRBV5-1 | 14 | CASSLDTGGYEQFF | TGCGCCAGCAGCTTGGATACAGGGGGCTATGAGCAGTTCTTC
. | TRBJ1-1 | . | TRBV5-8 | 16 | CASRRPSRPGGTEAFF | TGTGCCAGCAGACGACCCAGTCGCCCGGGGGGCACTGAAGCTTTCTTT
TRBD1 | TRBJ2-7 | . | TRBV11-2 | 14 | CASSLGTGLYEQYF | TGTGCCAGCAGCTTAGGGACAGGGTTATACGAGCAGTACTTC
. | TRBJ2-1 | . | TRBV10-2 | 13 | CASASYRGDEQFF | TGCGCCAGCGCTAGTTATCGAGGTGATGAGCAGTTCTTC
. | TRBJ1-2 | . | TRBV19 | 13 | CASSQGPTYGYTF | TGTGCCAGTAGTCAGGGGCCGACCTATGGCTACACCTTC
. | TRBJ2-1 | . | TRBV5-6 | 14 | CASSLMEGYNEQFF | TGTGCCAGCAGCTTAATGGAGGGGTACAATGAGCAGTTCTTC
TRBD2 | TRBJ2-7 | . | TRBV27 | 16 | CASSGLAGAAFHEQYF | TGTGCCAGCAGCGGACTAGCGGGGGCCGCCTTCCACGAGCAGTACTTC
TRBD1 | TRBJ1-5 | . | TRBV7-2 | 16 | CASSSRGQGSNQPQHF | TGTGCCAGCAGCTCACGGGGACAGGGAAGCAATCAGCCCCAGCATTTT
. | TRBJ2-7 | . | TRBV10-3 | 12 | CAIIGDSYEQYF | TGTGCCATCATCGGGGATTCCTACGAGCAGTACTTC
TRBD1 | TRBJ1-1 | once | TRBV5-4 | 15 | CASSAGQGGRTEAFF | TGTGCCAGCAGCGCCGGACAGGGAGGGAGGACTGAAGCTTTCTTT
. | TRBJ1-1 | once | TRBV7-9 | 15 | CASSLDGGRNTEAFF | TGTGCCAGCAGCTTAGATGGCGGGAGGAACACTGAAGCTTTCTTT
. | TRBJ2-7 | . | TRBV6-5 | 14 | CASSYTGQLDEQYF | TGTGCCAGCAGTTACACGGGACAACTCGACGAGCAGTACTTC
TRBD1 | TRBJ1-5 | . | TRBV23-1 | 19 | CASSWTGGGLLRCNQPQHF | TGCGCCAGCAGTTGGACAGGGGGCGGATTGTTACGTTGCAATCAGCCCCAGCATTTT
TRBD2 | TRBJ2-3 | . | TRBV18 | 15 | CASSVAGGSTDTQYF | TGTGCCAGCTCAGTAGCGGGGGGCAGCACAGATACGCAGTATTTT
TRBD2 | TRBJ2-7 | . | TRBV6-6 | 15 | CASTYGGAFSYEQYF | TGTGCCAGCACTTACGGGGGGGCTTTCTCCTACGAGCAGTACTTC
. | TRBJ1-5 | . | TRBV27 | 14 | CASRGAVINQPQHF | TGTGCCAGCAGGGGGGCCGTAATTAATCAGCCCCAGCATTTT
. | TRBJ1-4 | . | TRBV10-1 | 14 | CASSDGSQREKLFF | TGCGCCAGCAGTGATGGGAGTCAGCGTGAAAAACTGTTTTTT
TRBD2 | TRBJ2-5 | . | TRBV4-2 | 16 | CASSQGDGGAVETQYF | TGTGCCAGCAGCCAAGGAGACGGGGGGGCCGTAGAGACCCAGTACTTC
. | TRBJ2-7 | once | TRBV6-6 | 13 | CASGGGFSYEQYF | TGTGCCAGCGGCGGGGGCTTCTCCTACGAGCAGTACTTC
. | TRBJ2-5 | . | TRBV9 | 15 | CASSVGSVSQETQYF | TGTGCCAGCAGCGTAGGCTCGGTCTCACAAGAGACCCAGTACTTC
TRBD2 | TRBJ2-1 | . | TRBV5-1 | 16 | CASSGLAGDSYNEQFF | TGCGCCAGCAGCGGACTAGCGGGGGATTCCTACAATGAGCAGTTCTTC
TRBD1 | TRBJ1-2 | . | TRBV10-3 | 19 | CAISVSKGANQTVRYGYTF | TGTGCCATCAGTGTTAGTAAGGGGGCCAATCAAACAGTGCGGTATGGCTACACCTTC
. | TRBJ2-6 | . | TRBV2 | 14 | CASSEALGGYVLTF | TGTGCCAGCAGTGAAGCGCTTGGCGGATACGTCCTGACTTTC
TRBD1 | TRBJ2-2 | . | TRBV5-4 | 16 | CASSWGEQGAIGELFF | TGTGCCAGCAGCTGGGGGGAACAGGGGGCGATCGGGGAGCTGTTTTTT
TRBD1 | TRBJ1-3 | . | TRBV5-1 | 15 | CASSLSTGERNTIYF | TGCGCCAGCAGCTTAAGCACAGGGGAAAGAAACACCATATATTTT
. | TRBJ2-5 | . | TRBV2 | 13 | CASSLTREETQYF | TGTGCCAGCAGCCTTACTAGAGAAGAGACCCAGTACTTC
TRBD1 | TRBJ1-6 | . | TRBV6-5 | 16 | CASSYSRVTGTSPLHF | TGTGCCAGCAGTTACTCGAGGGTGACAGGGACCTCACCCCTCCACTTT
TRBD1 | TRBJ2-7 | . | TRBV6-6 | 14 | CASSYLDRAHEQYF | TGTGCCAGCAGTTACTTGGACAGGGCCCACGAGCAGTACTTC
TRBD1 | TRBJ2-5 | . | TRBV10-2 | 16 | CASSDGTGEPQETQYF | TGCGCCAGCAGTGATGGGACAGGGGAACCCCAAGAGACCCAGTACTTC
. | TRBJ1-1 | . | TRBV27 | 17 | CASSLRAGFGWNTEAFF | TGTGCCAGCAGTTTAAGGGCAGGGTTCGGGTGGAACACTGAAGCTTTCTTT
. | TRBJ1-3 | once | TRBV7-8 | 15 | CASSIQGVEGNTIYF | TGTGCCAGCAGTATACAGGGAGTGGAAGGAAACACCATATATTTT
. | TRBJ1-1 | . | TRBV6-1 | 12 | CASGRLATEAFF | TGTGCCAGCGGCCGACTGGCCACTGAAGCTTTCTTT
TRBD1 | TRBJ2-1 | . | TRBV13 | 16 | CASRSTGQGRHNEQFF | TGTGCCAGCAGATCTACAGGACAGGGAAGGCACAATGAGCAGTTCTTC
TRBD1 | TRBJ2-2 | few | TRBV9 | 18 | CASSVARERTGVVGELFF | TGTGCCAGCAGCGTAGCTAGAGAGAGGACAGGGGTGGTCGGGGAGCTGTTTTTT
. | TRBJ2-1 | . | TRBV7-7 | 14 | CASSFRAGGSEQFF | TGTGCTAGCAGCTTCCGGGCAGGGGGGTCTGAGCAGTTCTTC
. | TRBJ1-3 | . | TRBV7-6 | 14 | CASSHPGSGNTIYF | TGTGCCAGCAGCCACCCGGGGTCTGGAAACACCATATATTTT
. | TRBJ1-4 | . | TRBV11-2 | 16 | CASSSLTGVEDEKLFF | TGTGCCAGCAGTTCTCTGACAGGCGTGGAGGATGAAAAACTGTTTTTT